Presented here are 25 T cell receptor beta chains from one specimen sequenced in a study of CD8 T cells in Susac syndrome. cDNA came from roughly 0.47 to 1 ug RNA primed by random hexamers. Each CDR3 protein is one row after TCRdb ran MiXCR on the immunoSEQ multiplex PCR reads. The data contain around 170,000 distinct CDR3 sequences, under 95% of them singletons. Sequencing used CD4+ T cells from PBMCs. The receptors shown here come from a human donor with Susac syndrome.

The chain couples TRBV20-1 to TRBJ2-1; 9 nucleotides line up with TRBD2. Looked up from germline, CDR1 is DFQATT and CDR2 is SNEGSKA (reference sequence). V lost 5 bases and J lost 8; bases outside the gene matches: 4. This CDR3 is built from 12 residues. CDR3 in amino acids: CSAETSGDEQFF. CDR3 DNA sequence: TGCAGTGCTGAGACTAGCGGCGATGAGCAGTTCTTC.

This clonotype was counted a single time. The chain uses TRBV7-9 and TRBJ2-7; D unclear. V was pared by 5 bases and J by 2 bases, with 13 bases between. Germline CDR1 is SEHNR and CDR2 is FQNEAQ (reference sequence). The CDR3 has 14 amino acids. In DNA, the CDR3 is TGTGCCAGCAGCGCAACAGCGTACCCCTACGAGCAGTACTTC. It yields the protein CASSATAYPYEQYF.

This chain uses TRBV12-3 or TRBV12-4 with TRBJ1-1; 7 bases match TRBD1. The CDR3 has 14 residues. Trimming at V came to 3 bases and at J to 5 bases, leaving 6 bases not matched to a gene. This CDR3 is CASSFSGQNTEAFF. The CDR3 DNA is TGTGCCAGCAGTTTCTCGGGACAGAATACTGAAGCTTTCTTT.

The CDR3 sequence: CASSGDDYGYTF. CDR3 coding DNA: TGTGCCAGCAGCGGGGACGACTATGGCTACACCTTC. The J gene is TRBJ1-2, the V gene TRBV2; D is possibly TRBD1 (5 bases). Germline values: CDR1 SNHLY, CDR2 FYNNEI. V lost 6 bases to trimming and J lost 3 bases, with 8 bases between them. The CDR3 runs to 12 residues.

This chain joins TRBV9 and TRBJ1-2; 7 bases are a match to TRBD1. Losses at the gene ends were 3 bases for V and 3 bases for J; bases not matched to a gene: 5. The V gene's germline CDR1 is SGDLS and CDR2 YYNGEE. This CDR3 spans 14 amino acids. CDR3 sequence reads: CASSASGGDYGYTF. The DNA for the CDR3 is TGTGCCAGCAGCGCCTCAGGGGGAGACTATGGCTACACCTTC.

The V and J genes are TRBV20-1 and TRBJ2-5, with 10 bases fitting TRBD1. The CDR3 consists of 14 residues. Germline CDR1 DFQATT, CDR2 SNEGSKA (reference sequence). Unmatched junction bases numbered 7, after V lost 5 bases and J lost 4 bases. CDR3 sequence: CSAGMTGGRETQYF. The CDR3 DNA sequence: TGCAGTGCTGGGATGACAGGGGGCCGAGAGACCCAGTACTTC.

The rearrangement links TRBV5-4 to TRBJ2-1; D is perhaps TRBD2 (7 bases). The V and J ends lost 4 bases and 8 bases respectively, with 22 bases between them. The CDR3 runs to 16 residues. Per germline, CDR1 SGHNT and CDR2 YYREEE (reference sequence). The DNA of the CDR3 is TGTGCCAGCAGCCCCAGGGGAGGGCCGACAGCCTATGAGCAGTTCTTC. Translation gives CASSPRGGPTAYEQFF.

The rearrangement uses TRBV7-8 and TRBJ2-5; either TRBD1 or TRBD2 may supply D (6 bases each). The CDR3 is made up of 16 amino acids. Germline V gene lookup returns CDR1 SGHVS and CDR2 FQNEAQ. The germline V and J ends were trimmed by 0 bases and 2 bases, with 13 bases remaining between them. The CDR3 sequence: CASSLAGGRVQETQYF. The CDR3, as DNA: TGTGCCAGCAGCTTAGCCGGGGGCAGGGTGCAAGAGACCCAGTACTTC.

This chain connects TRBV2 to TRBJ2-5, with 12 bases identical to TRBD2. Per the germline V gene, CDR1 is SNHLY and CDR2 is FYNNEI. CDR3 length: 17 amino acids. The trim removed 6 bases at V and 4 bases at J, leaving 12 bases unmatched. The CDR3 region is CASSPSGGASRRETQYF. The CDR3 DNA sequence: TGTGCCAGCAGCCCTAGCGGGGGGGCCAGTAGGCGAGAGACCCAGTACTTC. Supplemented by reference TRBV2 and TRBJ2-5, the full variable domain reads EPEVTQTPSHQVTQMGQEVILRCVPISNHLYFYWYRQILGQKVEFLVSFYNNEISEKSEIFDDQFSVERPDGSNFTLKIRSTKLEDSAMYFCASSPSGGASRRETQYFGPGTRLLVL.

The rearrangement joins TRBV18 to TRBJ2-7; D ambiguous. Germline V gives CDR1 KGHSH, CDR2 LQKENI. V lost 3 bases, J lost 3 bases, and 9 bases lay in between. The CDR3 sequence is 13 residues long. DNA for the CDR3: TGTGCCAGCTCACCTAACAGAGACTACGAGCAGTACTTC. This encodes CASSPNRDYEQYF.

The chain combines TRBV14 with TRBJ1-2; D may be TRBD1 (5 bases). The germline gives CDR1 SGHDN, CDR2 FVKESK. CDR3 length: 15 residues. V lost 3 bases and J 2 bases, leaving 13 bases between the germline ends. The chain's CDR3 is CASSQDGTVNYGYTF. CDR3 nucleotides: TGTGCCAGCAGCCAGGATGGGACGGTCAACTATGGCTACACCTTC.

The chain combines TRBV3-1 with TRBJ1-1, with TRBD1 matching 8 bases. Germline CDR1 reads LGHDT; CDR2 reads YNNKEL (reference sequence). This CDR3 is built from 14 residues. The J segment lost 6 bases and the V segment lost 6 bases, leaving 9 bases of the junction unmatched. Here the CDR3 reads CASSLSTGGPEAFF. The CDR3 DNA sequence: TGTGCCAGCAGTCTGTCCACAGGGGGTCCTGAAGCTTTCTTT.

The chain employs TRBV24-1 and TRBJ1-3; tentative D call: TRBD1 (6 bases). The CDR3 contains 15 residues. Trimming removed 9 bases at V and 2 bases at J, with 16 bases between. Germline CDR1 reads KGHDR; CDR2 reads SFDVKD. CDR3 sequence: CATPRKRTAGNTIYF. CDR3 sequence (DNA): TGTGCCACCCCCAGGAAGCGGACAGCTGGAAACACCATATATTTT.

The V gene is TRBV4-3, the J gene TRBJ2-5, with 13 nucleotides matching TRBD2. There are 17 residues in the CDR3. Germline values: CDR1 LGHNA, CDR2 YSLEER. After removal of 1 base from V and 7 bases from J, the junction contained 9 bases not matched to a gene. CDR3 protein: CASSQATSGGAAGTQYF. The CDR3 coding sequence is TGCGCCAGCAGCCAAGCTACTAGCGGGGGGGCCGCGGGGACCCAGTACTTC.

The CDR3 DNA is TGTGCCAGCAGCCAACCGACCCACGGCTATGGCTACACCTTC. This gives the protein CASSQPTHGYGYTF. The V call is TRBV3-1, the J call TRBJ1-2; no firm D call. V shed 2 bases and J shed 4 bases, with 11 bases lying between them. Germline V gene lookup returns CDR1 LGHDT and CDR2 YNNKEL (reference sequence). This CDR3 has 14 amino acids.

This clonotype showed up just once. The V call is TRBV29-1, the J call TRBJ2-2; tentative D call: TRBD1 (5 bases). The CDR3 runs 13 residues. Germline V gives CDR1 SQVTM, CDR2 ANQGSEA. Trimming took 4 bases from V and 4 from J, leaving 10 bases between them. The CDR3 sequence is CSVVDSITGELFF. In nucleotides, the CDR3 is TGCAGCGTTGTAGACAGTATCACCGGGGAGCTGTTTTTT.

CDR3 sequence reads: CASSLLRHQPQHF. CDR3 nucleotides: TGTGCCAGCAGTTTATTGCGGCATCAGCCCCAGCATTTT. J is TRBJ1-5 and V is TRBV27; D is unclear. The germline CDR1 and CDR2 sequences are MNHEY and SMNVEV (reference sequence). The CDR3 contains 13 residues. The V gene lost 1 base and the J gene lost 5 bases, with 6 bases spanning the gap.

The chain has TRBV4-1 and TRBJ2-3; D unclear. Trimming shortened V by 3 bases and J by 2 bases, and 9 bases separated the two germline ends. CDR3 length equals 14 residues. CDR1 is MGHRA, CDR2 YSYEKL, per germline. CDR3 DNA sequence: TGCGCCAGCAGCCAGCGCCCCACCACAGATACGCAGTATTTT. Translating gives CASSQRPTTDTQYF.

The V gene is TRBV20-1, the J gene TRBJ2-3; no clear D. Germline V gene lookup returns CDR1 DFQATT and CDR2 SNEGSKA (reference sequence). The CDR3 sequence is 12 residues long. Trimming removed 3 bases at V and 5 bases at J, with 9 bases between. CDR3 amino acids: CSARWPVDTQYF. DNA of the CDR3: TGCAGTGCTAGGTGGCCGGTAGATACGCAGTATTTT.

The V and J genes are TRBV20-1 and TRBJ1-4, with a weak D call TRBD1 (5 bases). The V end lost 7 bases, the J end lost 7 bases, and 13 bases lay between the germline ends. From germline, CDR1 is DFQATT and CDR2 SNEGSKA (reference sequence). This CDR3 has 12 amino acids. CDR3 coding DNA: TGCAGTGGTGGCAGGGATGGTGAAAAACTGTTTTTT. Translated, it gives CSGGRDGEKLFF.

The rearrangement links TRBV24-1 to TRBJ2-5; possibly TRBD1 for D (6 bases). CDR3 length equals 15 residues. V was clipped by 2 bases and J by 2 bases, with 11 bases between them. Per the germline V gene, CDR1 is KGHDR and CDR2 is SFDVKD. CDR3 sequence (DNA): TGTGCCACCAGTGATTCCGACAGGAGACAAGAGACCCAGTACTTC. It encodes CATSDSDRRQETQYF.

V usage is TRBV9 and J usage is TRBJ1-5; 8 bases align to TRBD1. Trimming cost V 0 bases and J 2 bases; bases outside gene matches: 7. Germline values: CDR1 SGDLS, CDR2 YYNGEE. The CDR3 is 17 residues long. CDR3 in DNA: TGTGCCAGCAGCGTAGTTGGACAGGGAACCTGCAATCAGCCCCAGCATTTT. Its translation is CASSVVGQGTCNQPQHF. Looking up the rest from reference TRBV9 and TRBJ1-5 gives the full variable domain: DSGVTQTPKHLITATGQRVTLRCSPRSGDLSVYWYQQSLDQGLQFLIQYYNGEERAKGNILERFSAQQFPDLHSELNLSSLELGDSALYFCASSVVGQGTCNQPQHFGDGTRLSIL.

The chain links TRBV5-1 to TRBJ2-7; 12 bases match TRBD1. Germline assignment: CDR1 SGHRS and CDR2 YFSETQ. CDR3 length: 14 residues. With 4 bases clipped from V and 5 bases from J, the junction kept 4 bases outside the gene matches. CDR3 in amino acids: CASSGTGGGHEQYF. CDR3 DNA sequence: TGCGCCAGCAGCGGGACAGGGGGCGGCCACGAGCAGTACTTC.

CDR3 residues: CSAREYSGELFF. The CDR3 region has the DNA TGCAGTGCTAGAGAGTATTCCGGGGAGCTGTTTTTT. V is TRBV20-1 and J is TRBJ2-2; D ambiguous. Trimming removed 0 bases from V and 6 bases from J, with 5 bases in between. There are 12 residues in the CDR3. CDR1 DFQATT and CDR2 SNEGSKA come from the germline V gene (reference sequence).

The chain couples TRBV2 to TRBJ2-2, with TRBD1 as a possible D gene (6 bases). Germline-derived CDR1 and CDR2 are SNHLY and FYNNEI. V gave up 3 bases and J gave up 5 bases, with 13 bases separating them. This CDR3 is built from 15 residues. CDR3 amino acids: CASSEVFRGTGELFF. In nucleotides, the CDR3 is TGTGCCAGCAGTGAGGTATTCAGGGGAACCGGGGAGCTGTTTTTT.